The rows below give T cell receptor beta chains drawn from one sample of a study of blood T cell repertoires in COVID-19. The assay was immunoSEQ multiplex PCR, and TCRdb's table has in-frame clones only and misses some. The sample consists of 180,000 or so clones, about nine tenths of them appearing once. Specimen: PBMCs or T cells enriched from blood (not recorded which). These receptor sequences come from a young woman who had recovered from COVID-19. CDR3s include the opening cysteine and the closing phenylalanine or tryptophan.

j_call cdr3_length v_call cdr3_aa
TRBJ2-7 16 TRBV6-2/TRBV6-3 CASSLGASGRPYEQYF
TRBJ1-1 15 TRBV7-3 CASSLTGTGDTEAFF
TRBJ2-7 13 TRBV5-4 CASSDRGQDEQYF
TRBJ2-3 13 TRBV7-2 CASSLREADTQYF
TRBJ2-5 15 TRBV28 CASSLIPAGGETQYF
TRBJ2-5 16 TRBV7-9 CASSLRLAGGVETQYF
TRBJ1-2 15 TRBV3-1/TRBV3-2 CASSQGVIQGYGYTF
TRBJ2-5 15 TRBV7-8 CASSWLDYTQETQYF
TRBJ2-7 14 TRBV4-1 CASSQVPAAYEQYF
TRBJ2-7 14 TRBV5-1 CASSPVQGAAEQYF
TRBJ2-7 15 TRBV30 CAWSRSGQGVGEQYF
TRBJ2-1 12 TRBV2 CATGVGYNEQFF
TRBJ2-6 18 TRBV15 CATSRTLAGPSGANVLTF
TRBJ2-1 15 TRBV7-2 CASLAGGTANFEQFF
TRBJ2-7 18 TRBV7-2 CASSLTARTSGRVKEQYF
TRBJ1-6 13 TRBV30 CAWNIGGNSPLHF
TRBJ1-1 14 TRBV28 CASSWGGGAREAFF
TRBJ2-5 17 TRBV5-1 CASSPYAQGARMETQYF
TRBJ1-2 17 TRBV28 CASSFVRGFSVNYGYTF
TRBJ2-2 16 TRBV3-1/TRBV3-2 CASSPTSGRYTGELFF
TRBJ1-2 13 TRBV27 CASSQRGPYGYTF
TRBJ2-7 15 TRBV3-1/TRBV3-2 CASSQVISGSYEQYF
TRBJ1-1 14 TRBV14 CASSHRGSATEAFF
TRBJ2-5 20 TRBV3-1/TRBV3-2 CASSDTGTSGRAEFQETQYF
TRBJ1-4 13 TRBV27 CASSHGQDEKLFF
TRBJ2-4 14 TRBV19 CASSAEGAKNIQYF
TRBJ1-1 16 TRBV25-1 CASSEDQGAGSAEAFF
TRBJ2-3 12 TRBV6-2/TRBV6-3 CASSSTLDRQYF
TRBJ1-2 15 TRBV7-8 CASSLGFEQRGGYTF
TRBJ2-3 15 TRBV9 CASSQLAGSVDTQYF
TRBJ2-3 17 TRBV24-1 CATSELDSGSLTDTQYF